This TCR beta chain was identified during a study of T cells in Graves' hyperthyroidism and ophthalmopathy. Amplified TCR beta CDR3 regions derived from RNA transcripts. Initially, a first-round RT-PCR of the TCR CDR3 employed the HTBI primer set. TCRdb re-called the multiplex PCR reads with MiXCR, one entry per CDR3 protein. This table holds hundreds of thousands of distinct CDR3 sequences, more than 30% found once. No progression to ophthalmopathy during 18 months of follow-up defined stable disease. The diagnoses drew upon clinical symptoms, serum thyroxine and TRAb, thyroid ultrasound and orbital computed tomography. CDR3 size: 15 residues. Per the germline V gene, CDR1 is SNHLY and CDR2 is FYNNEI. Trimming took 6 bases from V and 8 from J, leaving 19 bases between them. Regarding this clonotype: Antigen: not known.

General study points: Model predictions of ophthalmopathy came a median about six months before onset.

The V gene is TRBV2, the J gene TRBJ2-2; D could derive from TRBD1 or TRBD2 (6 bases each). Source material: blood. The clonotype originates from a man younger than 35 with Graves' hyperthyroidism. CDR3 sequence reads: CASSFESRGDGELFF. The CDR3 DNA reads TGTGCCAGCAGCTTTGAGTCTAGGGGGGATGGGGAGCTGTTTTTT.